These 27 T cell receptor beta chains share one sample of origin, sequenced in a study of blood T cells in healthy people across ages. Using a J-beta primer mix together with a sample-barcoded 5' primer, a second PCR was run for about 7 to 12 cycles. TCRdb reanalysed the 5' RACE reads using MiXCR and keeps one entry per CDR3 protein. Among 650,000 to 900,000 distinct CDR3 sequences listed, about 62% were seen once. Sequenced material: blood. Source of these receptors: a man aged 30 to 45 in good health.

V usage is TRBV10-3 and J usage is TRBJ2-1; either TRBD1 or TRBD2 may fit D (6 bases each). Germline V gene sequence: CDR1 ENHRY, CDR2 SYGVKD. The V gene lost 4 bases and the J gene lost 9 bases, with 31 bases spanning the gap. The CDR3 consists of 19 residues. CDR3 sequence: CAISGDTRLEGGPGGEQFF. The CDR3 region has the DNA TGTGCCATCAGTGGGGACACTAGACTTGAGGGGGGCCCTGGCGGTGAGCAGTTCTTC.

The chain has TRBV6-5 and TRBJ1-2; D gene ambiguous. The ends were cut back, 0 bases at V and 4 bases at J, with 15 bases in the middle. The CDR3 has 16 amino acids. CDR1 MNHEY and CDR2 SVGAGI come from the germline V gene. The CDR3 coding sequence is TGTGCCAGCAGTTACTCGATTGCGGGAGGCGGCTATGGCTACACCTTC. Protein sequence: CASSYSIAGGGYGYTF.

The chain combines TRBV12-3 or TRBV12-4 with TRBJ2-1, with 9 bases aligning to TRBD2. There are 16 residues in the CDR3. V shed 1 base, J shed 2 bases, and the junction held 3 bases outside the gene matches. CDR3: CASSLVSGGPYNEQFF. The CDR3 coding sequence is TGTGCCAGCAGTTTAGTTAGCGGGGGCCCCTACAATGAGCAGTTCTTC.

V usage is TRBV9 and J usage is TRBJ2-1; 8 nucleotides agree with TRBD2. V shed 3 bases and J 6 bases; nucleotides not matched to a gene: 5. Germline V lookup: CDR1 SGDLS, CDR2 YYNGEE. The CDR3 covers 14 residues. This CDR3 reads CASSESGGTNEQFF. The CDR3 DNA reads TGTGCCAGCAGCGAATCGGGGGGGACCAATGAGCAGTTCTTC.

The V gene is TRBV20-1, the J gene TRBJ1-1; no firm D call. Germline CDR1 DFQATT, CDR2 SNEGSKA (reference sequence). The CDR3 runs to 14 residues. Trimming shortened V by 1 base and J by 4 bases, and 13 bases separated the two germline ends. The CDR3 loop reads CSARAQLLGTEAFF. The CDR3 nucleotides are TGCAGTGCTAGAGCCCAACTACTCGGCACTGAAGCTTTCTTT.

The gene calls are TRBV9 and TRBJ1-2; TRBD1 might be the D (6 bases). CDR1 is SGDLS, CDR2 YYNGEE, per germline. V was clipped by 2 bases and J by 8 bases, with 10 bases between them. The CDR3 has 12 amino acids. CDR3 loop: CASSVYREGYTF. CDR3 nucleotide sequence: TGTGCCAGCAGCGTTTACAGGGAAGGCTACACCTTC. Full variable domain (missing parts from reference TRBV9 and TRBJ1-2): DSGVTQTPKHLITATGQRVTLRCSPRSGDLSVYWYQQSLDQGLQFLIQYYNGEERAKGNILERFSAQQFPDLHSELNLSSLELGDSALYFCASSVYREGYTFGSGTRLTVV.

This rearrangement joins TRBV7-9 to TRBJ2-4, with D possibly TRBD1 on 5 matching bases. Judging by the DNA end, TRBJ2-7 fits better; the J call may be wrong. This CDR3 has 15 amino acids. Looked up from germline, CDR1 is SEHNR and CDR2 is FQNEAQ (reference sequence). This chain's CDR3 is CASREIQDNGYEQYF. CDR3 nucleotides: TGTGCCAGCAGGGAAATACAGGACAACGGTTACGAGCAGTACTTC.

The CDR3 here is CASSYVLGQGPNEQYF. CDR3 bases: TGTGCCAGCAGTTACGTTTTGGGACAGGGGCCTAACGAGCAGTACTTC. The V and J genes are TRBV6-5 and TRBJ2-5, with 10 bases fitting TRBD1. Matching the DNA end better, TRBJ2-7 makes the J call doubtful. This CDR3 is built from 16 residues. Germline CDR1 reads MNHEY; CDR2 reads SVGAGI.

This clonotype turned up a few times. The chain joins TRBV7-2 to TRBJ2-6, with D possibly being TRBD1 (5 bases). The CDR3 runs 16 residues. CDR1 is SGHTA, CDR2 FQGNSA, per germline. V was shortened by 1 base and J by 2 bases, with 9 bases between the two germline ends. The CDR3 is CASSLVQGPGANVLTF. The DNA for the CDR3 is TGTGCCAGCAGCTTAGTTCAGGGTCCTGGGGCCAACGTCCTGACTTTC. The complete variable domain, with remaining parts taken from reference TRBV7-2 and TRBJ2-6, reads GAGVSQSPSNKVTEKGKDVELRCDPISGHTALYWYRQSLGQGLEFLIYFQGNSAPDKSGLPSDRFSAERTGGSVSTLTIQRTQQEDSAVYLCASSLVQGPGANVLTFGAGSRLTVL.

The chain's CDR3 is CASSGDRGGNIQYF. CDR3 nucleotides: TGCGCCAGCAGCGGGGACAGGGGGGGAAACATTCAGTACTTC. This rearrangement joins TRBV5-1 to TRBJ2-4; 11 bases line up with TRBD1. The CDR3 extends over 14 amino acids. Germline loops: CDR1 SGHRS, CDR2 YFSETQ. J lost 6 bases, V lost 4 bases, and 3 bases had no gene match.

The CDR3, as DNA: TGTGCCAGCAGCCTGCCGGGGATTAATGAAAAACTGTTTTTT. This translates into CASSLPGINEKLFF. The chain couples TRBV5-4 to TRBJ1-4; D gene ambiguous. The CDR3 is 14 residues long. Germline V gene lookup returns CDR1 SGHNT and CDR2 YYREEE (reference sequence). Trimming left V 4 bases short and J 4 bases short, with 11 bases between.

This clonotype appeared once. The chain recombines TRBV6-6 with TRBJ2-7, with TRBD1 matching 7 bases. The CDR3 extends over 15 amino acids. The junction had 14 bases not matched to a gene; V was cut back by 6 bases and J by 6 bases. Germline lookup yields CDR1 MNHNY and CDR2 SVGAGI (reference sequence). The CDR3 sequence is CASRTNRGDGREQYF. The CDR3 DNA reads as TGTGCCAGCAGGACCAACAGGGGTGACGGCCGCGAGCAGTACTTC.

This chain uses TRBV6-5 with TRBJ2-4; D is possibly TRBD1 or TRBD2 (5 bases each). Judging by the DNA end, TRBJ2-7 fits better; the J call may be wrong. This CDR3 has 13 amino acids. CDR1 and CDR2 (germline): MNHEY, SVGAGI. The CDR3 loop is CASSYGGTYEQYF. Here the CDR3 DNA reads TGTGCCAGCAGTTATGGGGGAACCTACGAGCAGTACTTC.

V usage is TRBV12-3 or TRBV12-4 and J usage is TRBJ1-4, with D hard to call. Trimming cost V 0 bases and J 5 bases, with 10 bases left between them. The CDR3 totals 15 residues. The CDR3 DNA reads TGTGCCAGCAGTTTAGCTTTCGAAGGCAATGAAAAACTGTTTTTT. It specifies CASSLAFEGNEKLFF.

Comments on this clonotype: With a much larger clone just one base away, this may be a read error. This sequence joins TRBV7-9 and TRBJ1-2; D gene unclear. Germline loops: CDR1 SEHNR, CDR2 FQNEAQ (reference sequence). The CDR3 length is 14 residues. The CDR3 coding sequence is TGTGCCAGCAGCTTAGATGGATCCAACTATGGCTACAACTTC. Amino acid sequence: CASSLDGSNYGYNF.

This chain links TRBV24-1 with TRBJ2-1, with TRBD2 matching 8 bases. Germline CDR1 reads KGHDR; CDR2 reads SFDVKD. The CDR3 spans 17 residues. V lost 4 bases and J lost 9; bases outside the gene matches: 16. CDR3 protein: CATSDPGIAGGGGEQFF. The CDR3 DNA sequence: TGTGCCACCAGTGACCCAGGAATCGCGGGGGGAGGGGGTGAGCAGTTCTTC.

The chain recombines TRBV14 with TRBJ2-3; D not certain. V lost 1 base to trimming and J lost 6 bases, with 14 bases between them. Germline V gene data show CDR1 as SGHDN and CDR2 as FVKESK. This CDR3 has 15 residues. In DNA form, the CDR3 reads TGTGCCAGCAGCCAAGTCTCCGGTCGGTGGGATACGCAGTATTTT. The encoded protein is CASSQVSGRWDTQYF.

This chain connects TRBV27 to TRBJ1-5, with D hard to call. Germline V CDR1 and CDR2: MNHEY, SMNVEV (reference sequence). Trimming shortened V by 5 bases and J by 0 bases, and 8 bases separated the two germline ends. The CDR3 sequence is 14 residues long. This CDR3 is CASSPFNSNQPQHF. DNA for the CDR3: TGTGCCAGCAGTCCGTTTAATAGCAATCAGCCCCAGCATTTT.

The rearrangement uses TRBV2 and TRBJ2-3, with 7 bases that match TRBD1. Looked up from germline, CDR1 is SNHLY and CDR2 is FYNNEI. The CDR3 contains 16 residues. Unmatched junction bases numbered 5, after V lost 2 bases and J lost 0 bases. This CDR3 reads CASSELGGLSTDTQYF. The DNA for the CDR3 is TGTGCCAGCAGTGAACTAGGGGGCCTAAGCACAGATACGCAGTATTTT.

The rearrangement joins TRBV29-1 to TRBJ1-1; 9 bases fit TRBD1. CDR1 SQVTM and CDR2 ANQGSEA come from the germline V gene. Trimming took 4 bases from V and 5 from J; bases not matched to a gene: 5. The CDR3 length is 13 residues. The CDR3 bases are TGCAGCGTTGTTAGACAGGGGGGTACTGAAGCTTTCTTT. Amino acids: CSVVRQGGTEAFF.

This clonotype was seen a handful of times. The chain links TRBV4-3 to TRBJ2-4; the D call may be TRBD1 or TRBD2 (5 bases each). The J call is in doubt because the DNA end fits TRBJ2-7 better. The CDR3 loop spans 15 amino acids. The germline CDR1 and CDR2 sequences are LGHNA and YSLEER. The CDR3 region has the DNA TGCGCCAGCAGCCAACAATGGGGGACCCAGGGCGAGCAGTACTTC. It yields the protein CASSQQWGTQGEQYF.

The V call is TRBV14, the J call TRBJ2-3; 8 positions agree with TRBD1. V shed 4 bases and J 2 bases; nucleotides not matched to a gene: 8. The CDR3 runs 16 residues. CDR1 is SGHDN, CDR2 FVKESK, per germline. The CDR3 region is CASSPRTGPTTDTQYF. The CDR3 nucleotides are TGTGCCAGCAGCCCCCGGACAGGGCCAACCACAGATACGCAGTATTTT.

The count of this clonotype is one. The gene calls are TRBV6-1 and TRBJ1-5; tentatively, D is TRBD1 (5 bases). This CDR3 contains 15 residues. Trimming took 6 bases from V and 8 from J, leaving 20 bases between them. Per the germline V gene, CDR1 is MNHNS and CDR2 is SASEGT. Here the CDR3 reads CASRRVGECREPQHF. CDR3 DNA: TGTGCCAGCAGACGAGTGGGAGAGTGCAGGGAGCCCCAGCATTTT.

The table lists this clonotype with a few counts. The CDR3: CASSPPDIETQYF. The CDR3 bases are TGTGCCAGCTCACCACCAGATATCGAGACCCAGTACTTC. V and J are TRBV18 and TRBJ2-5; D call uncertain. The CDR3 sequence is 13 residues long. V was clipped by 0 bases and J by 5 bases, with 7 bases between them. Germline V gene data show CDR1 as KGHSH and CDR2 as LQKENI. The full variable domain, in which reference TRBV18 and TRBJ2-5 provide the parts outside the CDR3, is NAGVMQNPRHLVRRRGQEARLRCSPMKGHSHVYWYRQLPEEGLKFMVYLQKENIIDESGMPKERFSAEFPKEGPSILRIQQVVRGDSAAYFCASSPPDIETQYFGPGTRLLVL.

This clonotype has a handful of counts. The V call is TRBV6-6, the J call TRBJ2-4, with no clear D. TRBJ2-7 explains the end of the DNA better; the J call may be wrong. CDR1 and CDR2 (germline): MNHNY, SVGAGI (reference sequence). The CDR3 runs 13 residues. CDR3 sequence: CASSYENRYEQYF. The CDR3 coding sequence is TGTGCCAGCAGTTACGAGAACCGTTACGAGCAGTACTTC.

This clonotype was observed a handful of times. The rearrangement joins TRBV15 to TRBJ2-7; 9 bases match TRBD1. The germline V gene has CDR1 LNHNV and CDR2 YYDKDF (reference sequence). Trimming removed 1 base from V and 2 bases from J; junction bases left unmatched: 3. This CDR3 spans 15 amino acids. The CDR3 reads CATSRGTGEAYEQYF. The CDR3, as DNA: TGTGCCACCAGCAGAGGGACAGGGGAAGCCTACGAGCAGTACTTC.

This clonotype was seen more than once but under ten times. The chain links TRBV29-1 to TRBJ2-2; 13 bases align to TRBD2. This CDR3 has 16 amino acids. The germline gives CDR1 SQVTM, CDR2 ANQGSEA. V trimming: 4 bases; J trimming: 7 bases; junction bases outside the gene matches: 9. CDR3 coding DNA: TGCAGCGTTGCCAAACTAGCGGGGGGGCGAGGCGGGGAGCTGTTTTTT. Protein product: CSVAKLAGGRGGELFF.